This T cell receptor beta chain derives from a study of early T cells in non-severe SARS-CoV-2 infection. The TCR library protocol attached unique molecular identifiers to the individual cDNA molecules. TCRdb used MiXCR to reprocess the 5' RACE reads, holding one entry per CDR3 protein. In the table there are 55,000 to 75,000 distinct CDR3 sequences, about 9.3% of which are singletons. The germline CDR1 and CDR2 sequences are LGHNA and YNFKEQ. The CDR3 is 13 amino acids. The germline V and J ends were trimmed by 0 bases and 7 bases, with 7 bases remaining between them. Specimen: whole blood. The origin of this receptor is an adult who was a healthcare worker with PCR-confirmed SARS-CoV-2 infection or an uninfected control (not recorded which). This chain joins TRBV4-2 and TRBJ1-5, with unresolved D. The DNA of the CDR3 is TGTGCCAGCAGCCAAGATTTGGAACAGCCCCAGCATTTT. This codes for CASSQDLEQPQHF.